This record concerns one T cell receptor beta chain sequence. Only a few counts were recorded for this clonotype. Which antigen it targets is not known. Base qualities are not provided; no much larger clone lies one nucleotide away. Library creation used RT-PCR. The data were produced on an Illumina MiSeq. TCRdb applied fastp at Q25 and MiXCR to the public reads, then kept only in-frame beta chains. Rows with one shared CDR3 protein collapse into an entry with the most common genes and DNA. In all, the sample holds 550,000 to 750,000 distinct CDR3 sequences, and more than 13% of those were seen once. Of the sample, roughly 3.9% falls within the top ten clones. Inclusive of the bounding cysteine and phenylalanine, the CDR3 is 14 residues long. Only the CDR3 part of the read is kept: 42 bases, read in frame from the first base. CDR1 and CDR2, per the germline V gene, are KGHSH and LQKENI. Cut back by 4 bases and 1 base, the V and J ends lie 10 bases apart.

The sample originates from a study (dated by TCRdb to the mid-2010s). The source is a female donor in good health, serving as a healthy control. The chain is assembled from TRBV18 and TRBJ1-1; no D gene call is confident. Sequenced material: memory CD4+ T cells from blood. The sequence in DNA is TGTGCCAGCTCACAGGCCAGTACGAACACTGAAGCTTTCTTT. Its protein is CASSQASTNTEAFF.